Described below is a single T cell receptor beta chain sequence and its context. Antigen: not known. The sample is drawn from a study of regulatory and conventional T cells in RAG deficiency. Trimming removed 0 bases from V and 0 bases from J; junction bases left unmatched: 2. The CDR3 has 16 amino acids. Germline lookup yields CDR1 SGHRS and CDR2 YFSETQ. Overall study results and limits: Shorter CDR3s in all patient subsets; >90% Treg-Tconv overlap in Omenn. Compared with controls, unique Treg TCR beta sequences dropped roughly 94-fold in Omenn syndrome and CID/AS.

Conventional CD4+ T cells were sorted from blood as CD25-low CD127-high cells. Some clones are missing from TCRdb's copy, which holds only in-frame ones; the method was immunoSEQ multiplex PCR. Here the sample spans roughly 29,000 clones, about 95% being singletons. Separately, the same data were catalogued under a study of regulatory T cells. That source reports: Primers: 52 TRBV forward and 13 TRBJ reverse. Skewed V and J usage and few unique V-J pairs marked patient repertoires, most in Tregs.

Specimen: CD25- CD4+ T cells sorted from blood. The rearrangement joins TRBV5-1 to TRBJ2-2, with TRBD2 identical over 7 bases. This sequence originates from a human donor in good health. The CDR3 nucleotides are TGCGCCAGCAGCTTGGAAGCGGGAACGAACACCGGGGAGCTGTTTTTT. Encoded protein: CASSLEAGTNTGELFF. Complete variable domain (other parts from reference TRBV5-1 and TRBJ2-2): KAGVTQTPRYLIKTRGQQVTLSCSPISGHRSVSWYQQTPGQGLQFLFEYFSETQRNKGNFPGRFSGRQFSNSRSEMNVSTLELGDSALYLCASSLEAGTNTGELFFGEGSRLTVL.